Below, one T cell receptor beta chain is given with its context. The V gene's germline CDR1 is DFQATT and CDR2 SNEGSKA (reference sequence). The length of the CDR3 is 12 residues. The V end lost 3 bases, the J end lost 6 bases, and 11 bases lay between the germline ends. TCRdb re-called the 5' RACE reads through MiXCR, storing one row per CDR3 protein. The sample carries fewer than 500,000 distinct CDR3 sequences, approximately 23% recorded once. This sample was included in a study of T-cell memory formation after mild COVID-19. The chain combines TRBV20-1 with TRBJ1-1; D might be TRBD1 (6 bases). The receptor comes from an adult woman who had mild COVID-19 (a few samples of this study predate the infection). Cell type and time point are not known. Sequencing was done on a sample of PBMCs or a T cell subset sorted from them (not recorded which). CDR3 coding DNA: TGCAGTGCTAGTCAACAGGGATCTGAAGCTTTCTTT. Encoded protein: CSASQQGSEAFF.